The entry that follows covers one TCR beta chain sequence. The data originate from a study of blood T cell repertoires in COVID-19. Profiled with immunoSEQ multiplex PCR; TCRdb holds only in-frame clones, not every one. The sample lists 350,000 to 450,000 clones, about 85% occurring once. The CDR3 spans 14 residues. Germline V gives CDR1 MDHEN, CDR2 SYDVKM. Trimming shortened V by 7 bases and J by 5 bases, and 17 bases separated the two germline ends. What was sequenced was peripheral blood. The chain employs TRBV28 and TRBJ2-5, with D possibly matching TRBD1 (6 bases). The origin of this receptor is a woman aged 18-30 years with acute or convalescent COVID-19. The CDR3 DNA reads as TGTGCCAGCACACCGTCAGGGGCCCGGGAGACCCAGTACTTC. This encodes CASTPSGARETQYF.